This TCR beta chain was sequenced in a study of blood T cell repertoires in COVID-19. The CDR3 consists of 15 residues. Trimming stripped 2 bases from V and 6 bases from J, with 13 bases between. The germline CDR1 and CDR2 sequences are PRHDT and FYEKMQ (reference sequence). This clone was detected a few times. Profiled with immunoSEQ multiplex PCR; TCRdb holds only in-frame clones, not every one. In the table there are 110,000 to 150,000 clones, approximately 84% of which are singletons. The rearrangement links TRBV13 to TRBJ1-4, with a possible D match to TRBD1 (6 bases). This receptor was taken from a human donor in a cohort sampled during active COVID-19. The sample was peripheral blood. The CDR3 DNA sequence: TGTGCCAGCAGCTTAAACACAGGGTTCGATGAAAAACTGTTTTTT. Its protein product is CASSLNTGFDEKLFF.